The T cell receptor beta chain under discussion was sequenced for a study of cytomegalovirus exposure and HLA in healthy donors. Germline V gives CDR1 SGHRS, CDR2 YFSETQ. This CDR3 comprises 15 residues. Trimming took 0 bases from V and 6 from J; bases not matched to a gene: 5. Primers included in the PCR were 60 Vbeta and 13 Jbeta primers. Sequenced by immunoSEQ multiplex PCR; TCRdb stores in-frame clones only, minus some. The sample lists some 100,000 clones; more than 65% were seen once. This sequence was found in a woman younger than 35 in good health and CMV-seropositive. The chain employs TRBV5-1 and TRBJ2-2; 7 bases align to TRBD1. Sequencing used PBMCs. In DNA form, the CDR3 reads TGCGCCAGCAGCTTGGCCCTGACAGGGTCCGGGGAGCTGTTTTTT. Residues: CASSLALTGSGELFF.